Each of the 28 T cell receptor beta chains below was sequenced from the same sample in a study of blood T cell repertoires in COVID-19 (dated by TCRdb to about 2020). The library was generated by the immunoSEQ multiplex PCR assay. Here the immuneACCESS table is served through TCRdb, limited to in-frame sequences with V and J called. Missing clones are a known gap in these copies; in checked studies unresolved V genes cover under half, and the rest lacks a known reason. This sample holds about 130,000 clones; around 83% were observed only once. The ten largest clones capture 8.5% to 10% of the sample. The sample comprised peripheral blood. These receptors were obtained from a man between 35 and 55 years old with active or convalescent COVID-19.

The rearrangement uses TRBV18 and TRBJ1-2; 8 positions agree with TRBD1. Germline V gene sequence: CDR1 KGHSH, CDR2 LQKENI. The CDR3 contains 15 residues. J gave up 2 bases and V 3 bases, and 5 bases lay outside the gene matches. This CDR3 reads CASSPGTGSNYGYTF. CDR3 bases: TGTGCCAGCTCACCTGGGACAGGCTCCAACTATGGCTACACCTTC.

The chain employs TRBV6-2 or TRBV6-3 and TRBJ1-1, with 8 bases fitting TRBD1. The CDR3 is made up of 14 amino acids. Germline CDR1 reads MNHEY; CDR2 reads SVGEGT. J gave up 6 bases and V 7 bases, and 10 bases lay outside the gene matches. The CDR3 DNA follows: TGTGCCAGCAACCCGGACAGGGAGATCCCTGAAGCTTTCTTT. Translation: CASNPDREIPEAFF.

The CDR3 protein is CAISGNRVGTDTQYF. The CDR3 DNA sequence: TGTGCCATCAGTGGAAACAGGGTCGGGACAGATACGCAGTATTTT. The chain uses TRBV10-3 and TRBJ2-3; a weak D match, TRBD1 (6 bases). Germline V gene lookup returns CDR1 ENHRY and CDR2 SYGVKD. With 4 bases removed from V and 3 bases from J, the gap between germline ends came to 14 bases. The CDR3 contains 15 residues.

This clone was detected ten times or more. The rearrangement links TRBV18 to TRBJ1-1; D remains ambiguous. CDR3 length: 14 amino acids. Trimming stripped 0 bases from V and 5 bases from J, with 10 bases between. Germline assignment: CDR1 KGHSH and CDR2 LQKENI. CDR3 region: CASSPPSVSTEAFF. CDR3 DNA sequence: TGTGCCAGCTCACCACCGTCCGTGAGTACTGAAGCTTTCTTT.

V is TRBV7-9 and J is TRBJ1-3; the match to TRBD1 covers 10 bases. Germline V gives CDR1 SEHNR, CDR2 FQNEAQ (reference sequence). The CDR3 is 17 residues long. The V segment lost 1 base and the J segment 3 bases; nucleotides outside the gene matches: 6. Here the CDR3 DNA reads TGTGCCAGCAGCTTAGGTGGTGACAGGGGGCTTGGAAACACCATATATTTT. Protein sequence: CASSLGGDRGLGNTIYF.

This clone was detected a few times. CDR3 DNA sequence: TGTGCCAGCAGCCAAGATCTGGGGGGGAACACCGGGGAGCTGTTTTTT. Its protein is CASSQDLGGNTGELFF. The rearrangement joins TRBV3-1 (or the pseudogene TRBV3-2) to TRBJ2-2; possible D gene TRBD2, 6 bases. The CDR3 loop spans 16 amino acids. Germline loops: CDR1 LGHDT, CDR2 YNNKEL (reference sequence). Trimming cost V 0 bases and J 1 base, with 9 bases left between them.

This sequence joins TRBV4-3 and TRBJ2-7, with 7 positions matching TRBD2. Germline loops: CDR1 LGHNA, CDR2 YSLEER. There are 16 residues in the CDR3. Trimming cost V 1 base and J 0 bases; bases outside gene matches: 6. The CDR3 region is CASSQVMTSPSYEQYF. As DNA, the CDR3 is TGCGCCAGCAGCCAAGTTATGACTAGCCCCTCCTACGAGCAGTACTTC.

The chain recombines TRBV11-2 with TRBJ2-3, with 9 bases that match TRBD2. Germline loops: CDR1 SGHAT, CDR2 FQNNGV. After removal of 4 bases from V and 2 bases from J, the junction contained 7 bases not matched to a gene. The CDR3 runs 16 residues. CDR3 region: CASSSSGGGDTDTQYF. For the CDR3, the DNA is TGTGCCAGCAGCTCCTCCGGCGGGGGGGACACAGATACGCAGTATTTT.

With respect to this clone: This same CDR3 is encoded by further DNA sequences in the sample. The chain combines TRBV7-2 with TRBJ1-6, with 9 bases that match TRBD1. Germline V gene sequence: CDR1 SGHTA, CDR2 FQGNSA. Trimming cost V 1 base and J 8 bases; bases outside gene matches: 3. The CDR3 loop spans 15 amino acids. As DNA, the CDR3 is TGTGCCAGCAGCTTAGGTGGGACAGGGTATTCACCCCTCCACTTT. This gives the protein CASSLGGTGYSPLHF.

The V and J genes are TRBV5-1 and TRBJ2-5; 8 positions match TRBD2. The CDR3 runs to 14 residues. Germline V lookup: CDR1 SGHRS, CDR2 YFSETQ. J gave up 5 bases and V 3 bases, and 6 bases lay outside the gene matches. CDR3 nucleotides: TGCGCCAGCAGCTCGGCAGCGGGGGTCGAGACCCAGTACTTC. Translated, it gives CASSSAAGVETQYF.

V and J are TRBV10-2 and TRBJ1-2, with D possibly TRBD1 on 6 matching bases. This CDR3 is built from 12 residues. Germline loops: CDR1 WSHSY, CDR2 SAAADI. Trimming left V 3 bases short and J 7 bases short, with 9 bases between. The CDR3 is CASSDGTSGYTF. The CDR3 DNA reads TGCGCCAGCAGTGATGGGACAAGTGGCTACACCTTC.

This chain links TRBV6-5 with TRBJ2-5; 9 bases match TRBD2. This CDR3 has 13 amino acids. V gave up 9 bases and J gave up 9 bases; unmatched junction bases: 11. Germline CDR1 reads MNHEY; CDR2 reads SVGAGI. CDR3 sequence: CASRGLAGRAQYF. CDR3 sequence (DNA): TGTGCCAGTCGGGGACTAGCCGGACGGGCCCAGTACTTC.

This chain links TRBV5-4 with TRBJ2-7, with unresolved D. Trimming pared 3 bases from V and 0 bases from J, leaving 7 bases between. This CDR3 region has 13 residues. Germline V CDR1 and CDR2: SGHNT, YYREEE (reference sequence). CDR3 in amino acids: CASSSSSSYEQYF. CDR3 bases: TGTGCCAGCAGCTCATCGAGCTCCTACGAGCAGTACTTC.

V usage is TRBV6-5 and J usage is TRBJ2-7, with 11 bases aligning to TRBD1. Germline CDR1 and CDR2: MNHEY and SVGAGI. The CDR3 is made up of 13 amino acids. V lost 7 bases and J lost 6; bases outside the gene matches: 5. The CDR3: CASTSDRGLEQYF. As DNA, the CDR3 is TGTGCCAGCACCTCGGACAGGGGGCTCGAGCAGTACTTC.

This chain uses TRBV6-5 with TRBJ1-2; 9 nucleotides match TRBD1. J gave up 5 bases and V 6 bases, and 4 bases lay outside the gene matches. The germline V gene encodes CDR1 MNHEY and CDR2 SVGAGI. This CDR3 has 13 residues. The CDR3 region has the DNA TGTGCCAGCAGACTGACAGGGGGGTATGGCTACACCTTC. Encoded protein: CASRLTGGYGYTF.

V and J are TRBV3-1 (or the pseudogene TRBV3-2) and TRBJ2-1; 13 bases align to TRBD2. The trim removed 7 bases at V and 6 bases at J, leaving 3 bases unmatched. Germline V gene data show CDR1 as LGHDT and CDR2 as YNNKEL (reference sequence). The CDR3 runs to 14 residues. The CDR3 reads CASTGLAGANEQFF. CDR3 coding DNA: TGTGCCAGCACCGGACTAGCGGGGGCCAATGAGCAGTTCTTC.

This rearrangement joins TRBV18 to TRBJ1-1; no firm D call. The CDR3 has 14 residues. Germline CDR1 KGHSH, CDR2 LQKENI. V was shortened by 6 bases and J by 4 bases, with 15 bases between the two germline ends. CDR3 in amino acids: CASSPSRGGTEAFF. CDR3 in DNA: TGTGCCAGCTCTCCGAGCCGAGGCGGCACTGAAGCTTTCTTT.

The chain combines TRBV7-3 with TRBJ2-2, with TRBD1 matching over 7 bases. V lost 1 base and J lost 6; bases outside the gene matches: 2. Per the germline V gene, CDR1 is SGHTA and CDR2 is FQGTGA. This CDR3 region has 14 residues. CDR3 protein: CASSLKGAAGELFF. As DNA, the CDR3 is TGTGCCAGCAGCTTAAAGGGGGCCGCCGGGGAGCTGTTTTTT.

V is TRBV9 and J is TRBJ1-6; D remains unclear. Germline lookup yields CDR1 SGDLS and CDR2 YYNGEE. V was trimmed by 3 bases and J by 10 bases, leaving 17 bases between them. The CDR3 length is 15 residues. The CDR3: CASSARTGSSSPLHF. DNA for the CDR3: TGTGCCAGCAGCGCCAGAACCGGGTCCTCATCACCCCTCCACTTT.

V and J are TRBV7-9 and TRBJ2-1, with 9 bases aligning to TRBD2. Trimming cost V 5 bases and J 4 bases; bases outside gene matches: 6. The CDR3 runs 15 residues. Germline V gene lookup returns CDR1 SEHNR and CDR2 FQNEAQ (reference sequence). This chain's CDR3 is CASSRAGGLYNEQFF. CDR3 sequence (DNA): TGTGCCAGCAGCAGAGCGGGGGGTCTATACAATGAGCAGTTCTTC.

The gene calls are TRBV18 and TRBJ2-5, with D perhaps matching TRBD1 (5 bases). The germline CDR1 and CDR2 sequences are KGHSH and LQKENI. Between the trimmed V and J ends, which lost 2 bases and 4 bases, there was a span of 8 bases. This CDR3 is 13 amino acids long. The CDR3 reads CASSPGAGETQYF. The CDR3 DNA sequence: TGTGCCAGCTCACCAGGGGCAGGAGAGACCCAGTACTTC.

This chain connects TRBV7-9 to TRBJ2-1, with TRBD2 as a possible D gene (5 bases). Germline V gene data show CDR1 as SEHNR and CDR2 as FQNEAQ (reference sequence). The CDR3 covers 12 residues. The V end lost 3 bases, the J end lost 7 bases, and 7 bases lay between the germline ends. CDR3 amino acids: CASSFRGNEQFF. Written as DNA, the CDR3 is TGTGCCAGCAGCTTCCGGGGTAATGAGCAGTTCTTC.

The chain joins TRBV2 to TRBJ1-2; D remains unclear. The V end was cut by 7 bases, the J end by 8 bases, with 20 bases between. Germline V CDR1 and CDR2: SNHLY, FYNNEI. CDR3 length equals 14 residues. The CDR3 sequence: CASTPFGKTSGYTF. CDR3 nucleotides: TGTGCCAGCACCCCGTTCGGGAAGACGTCCGGCTACACCTTC.

The CDR3 nucleotides are TGCAGTGCTAGTCGGGGAGGGTATAATTCACCCCTCCACTTT. Its translation: CSASRGGYNSPLHF. The chain links TRBV20-1 to TRBJ1-6; no clear D. The CDR3 contains 14 residues. Germline V gene lookup returns CDR1 DFQATT and CDR2 SNEGSKA (reference sequence). With 3 bases removed from V and 4 bases from J, the gap between germline ends came to 10 bases.

This clone was found once. The chain has TRBV5-6 and TRBJ1-1, with D hard to call. This CDR3 comprises 15 residues. Germline CDR1 reads SGHDT; CDR2 reads YYEEEE. The V end lost 4 bases, the J end lost 0 bases, and 13 bases lay between the germline ends. In DNA form, the CDR3 reads TGTGCCAGCAGCCGAAGAGACTTCATGAACACTGAAGCTTTCTTT. Residues: CASSRRDFMNTEAFF.

V is TRBV12-3 or TRBV12-4 and J is TRBJ1-1; perhaps TRBD1 as D (5 bases). The CDR3 is made up of 13 amino acids. Trimming removed 3 bases from V and 6 bases from J, with 11 bases in between. CDR3 amino acids: CASSFSTDSEAFF. The CDR3 DNA reads as TGTGCCAGCAGTTTTTCGACAGATTCTGAAGCTTTCTTT.

This clone was detected a few times. The CDR3 DNA reads as TGTGCCTGGACCGAGACAGGGCTTAATCAGCCCCAGCATTTT. Translated: CAWTETGLNQPQHF. The J gene is TRBJ1-5, the V gene TRBV30, with 7 bases fitting TRBD1. Unmatched junction bases numbered 7, after V lost 4 bases and J lost 4 bases. CDR1 GTSNPN and CDR2 SVGIG come from the germline V gene (reference sequence). This CDR3 region has 14 residues.

The J gene is TRBJ1-2, the V gene TRBV12-3 or TRBV12-4, with TRBD1 matching 7 bases. After removal of 6 bases from V and 6 bases from J, the junction contained 7 bases not matched to a gene. CDR3 size: 13 residues. The CDR3 loop reads CASSLRDSDGYTF. CDR3 DNA sequence: TGTGCCAGCAGCCTCCGGGACAGTGATGGCTACACCTTC.